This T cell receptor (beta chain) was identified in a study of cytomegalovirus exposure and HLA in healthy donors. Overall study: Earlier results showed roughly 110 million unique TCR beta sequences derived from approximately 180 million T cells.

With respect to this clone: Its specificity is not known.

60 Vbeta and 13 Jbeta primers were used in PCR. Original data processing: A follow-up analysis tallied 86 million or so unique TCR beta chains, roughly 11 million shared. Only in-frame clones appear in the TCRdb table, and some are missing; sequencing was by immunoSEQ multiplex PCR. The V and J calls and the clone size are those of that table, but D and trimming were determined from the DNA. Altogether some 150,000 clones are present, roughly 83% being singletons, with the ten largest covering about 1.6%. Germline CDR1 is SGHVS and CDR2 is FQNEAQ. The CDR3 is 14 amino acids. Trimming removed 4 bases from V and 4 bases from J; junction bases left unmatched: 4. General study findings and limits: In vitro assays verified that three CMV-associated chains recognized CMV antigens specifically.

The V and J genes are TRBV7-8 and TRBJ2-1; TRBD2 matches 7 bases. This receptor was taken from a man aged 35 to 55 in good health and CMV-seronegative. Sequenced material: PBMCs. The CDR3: CASSSSGTYNEQFF. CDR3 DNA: TGTGCCAGCAGCTCCAGCGGGACTTACAATGAGCAGTTCTTC.